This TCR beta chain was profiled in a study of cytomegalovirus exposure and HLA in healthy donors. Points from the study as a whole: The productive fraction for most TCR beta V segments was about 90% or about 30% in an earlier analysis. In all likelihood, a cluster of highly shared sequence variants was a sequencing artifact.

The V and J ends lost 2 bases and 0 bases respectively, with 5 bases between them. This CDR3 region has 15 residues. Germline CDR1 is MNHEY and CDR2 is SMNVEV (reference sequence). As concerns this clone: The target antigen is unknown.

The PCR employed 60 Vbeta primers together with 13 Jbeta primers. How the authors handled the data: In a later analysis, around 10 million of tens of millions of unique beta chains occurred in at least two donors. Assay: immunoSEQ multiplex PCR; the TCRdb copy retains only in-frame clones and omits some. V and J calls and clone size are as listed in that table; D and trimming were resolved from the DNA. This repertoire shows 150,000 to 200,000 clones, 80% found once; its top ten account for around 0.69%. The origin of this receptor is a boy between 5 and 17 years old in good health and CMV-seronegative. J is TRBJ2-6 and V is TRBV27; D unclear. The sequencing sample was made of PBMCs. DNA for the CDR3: TGTGCCAGCAGTTTAGTTCGCTCTGGGGCCAACGTCCTGACTTTC. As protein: CASSLVRSGANVLTF.